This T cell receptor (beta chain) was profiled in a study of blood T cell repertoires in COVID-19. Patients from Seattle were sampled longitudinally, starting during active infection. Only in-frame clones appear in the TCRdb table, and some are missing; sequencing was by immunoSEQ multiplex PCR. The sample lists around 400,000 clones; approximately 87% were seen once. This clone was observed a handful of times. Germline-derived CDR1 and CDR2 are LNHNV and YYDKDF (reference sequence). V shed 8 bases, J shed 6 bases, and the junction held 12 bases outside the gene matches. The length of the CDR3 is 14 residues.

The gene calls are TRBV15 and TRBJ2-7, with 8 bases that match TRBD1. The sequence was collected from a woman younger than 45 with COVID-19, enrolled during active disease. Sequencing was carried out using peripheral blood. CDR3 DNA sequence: TGTGCCACCGGGGCCCAGGGGGCTTCAGGCGAGCAGTACTTC. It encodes CATGAQGASGEQYF.